This T cell receptor beta chain was identified during a study of blood T cell repertoires in COVID-19. Study as a whole: COVID-19 samples, acute and convalescent, were from the United States, Italy and Spain. Sample material is recorded as cDNA or gDNA derived from T cells, B-cell-depleted T cells, or PBMCs.

The CDR3 covers 14 residues. V was trimmed by 4 bases and J by 5 bases, leaving 12 bases between them. Germline assignment: CDR1 ENHRY and CDR2 SYGVKD. Original processing methods: Amplification of reference gene primers was used by the study to estimate nucleated cell counts. TCRdb keeps only in-frame clones here, not all; method: immunoSEQ multiplex PCR. V, J and clone size are taken as reported in that table, and D and trimming were inferred from the DNA itself. The sample has about 230,000 clones, roughly 84% seen once. The TCR sequence derives from a man in his forties or fifties who had recovered from COVID-19. Sequencing was performed on peripheral blood. The chain couples TRBV10-3 to TRBJ2-1; TRBD2 might be the D (5 bases). The CDR3 nucleotides read TGTGCCATCAGTGTTTTCGGGGAAGACAATGAGCAGTTCTTC. It specifies CAISVFGEDNEQFF.